This TCR beta chain stems from a study of neoadjuvant nivolumab and ipilimumab in lung cancer. Whole-study results and caveats: Only two of four nivolumab-treated tumors gained richness and clonality by surgery. TCR richness and clonality were higher in tumors than adjacent uninvolved lung. A small number of samples were TCR sequenced.

A word on this clone: Its specificity is unknown.

Generated by immunoSEQ multiplex PCR, the TCRdb table keeps only in-frame clones and is missing some. Of about 7,000 clones detected, 75% to 90% appear once; the ten largest clones hold 4.9%. Germline CDR1 LGHNA, CDR2 YNFKEQ. The CDR3 totals 17 residues. Trimming left V 2 bases short and J 2 bases short, with 17 bases between. This sample comprised tumor tissue, obtained after neoadjuvant nivolumab, alone or with ipilimumab, at or shortly before surgery. The receptor comes from an adult with non-small cell lung cancer. The chain links TRBV4-2 to TRBJ2-3; the D gene is possibly TRBD2 (6 bases). In DNA, the CDR3 is TGTGCCAGCAGCCAACTGGGACTCAGCGGCATCACAGATACGCAGTATTTT. It yields the protein CASSQLGLSGITDTQYF.